This T cell receptor beta chain was sequenced for a study of CD8+CD57+ T cells in acquired aplastic anemia. The CDR3 is made up of 16 amino acids. Germline V gives CDR1 SNHLY, CDR2 FYNNEI. V was trimmed by 3 bases and J by 7 bases, leaving 16 bases between them. This clonotype is judged medium-sized (0.01 to 0.1%). TCR beta VDJ combinations and CDR3 sequences were profiled from genomic DNA. TCRdb reanalysed the reads using MiXCR and keeps one entry per CDR3 protein. The sample lists tens of thousands of distinct CDR3 sequences, roughly 50% occurring once. The sequenced sample was sorted CD4+, CD8+, or CD8+CD57+ T cells (not recorded which) from PBMCs. The chain uses TRBV2 and TRBJ1-6, with no clear D. This receptor was obtained from a human donor in good health, serving as a control. CDR3 region: CASSDAGPFLNSPLHF. The DNA for the CDR3 is TGTGCCAGCAGTGACGCAGGCCCGTTCTTGAATTCACCCCTCCACTTT. Variable domain in full (rest from reference TRBV2 and TRBJ1-6): EPEVTQTPSHQVTQMGQEVILRCVPISNHLYFYWYRQILGQKVEFLVSFYNNEISEKSEIFDDQFSVERPDGSNFTLKIRSTKLEDSAMYFCASSDAGPFLNSPLHFGNGTRLTVT.